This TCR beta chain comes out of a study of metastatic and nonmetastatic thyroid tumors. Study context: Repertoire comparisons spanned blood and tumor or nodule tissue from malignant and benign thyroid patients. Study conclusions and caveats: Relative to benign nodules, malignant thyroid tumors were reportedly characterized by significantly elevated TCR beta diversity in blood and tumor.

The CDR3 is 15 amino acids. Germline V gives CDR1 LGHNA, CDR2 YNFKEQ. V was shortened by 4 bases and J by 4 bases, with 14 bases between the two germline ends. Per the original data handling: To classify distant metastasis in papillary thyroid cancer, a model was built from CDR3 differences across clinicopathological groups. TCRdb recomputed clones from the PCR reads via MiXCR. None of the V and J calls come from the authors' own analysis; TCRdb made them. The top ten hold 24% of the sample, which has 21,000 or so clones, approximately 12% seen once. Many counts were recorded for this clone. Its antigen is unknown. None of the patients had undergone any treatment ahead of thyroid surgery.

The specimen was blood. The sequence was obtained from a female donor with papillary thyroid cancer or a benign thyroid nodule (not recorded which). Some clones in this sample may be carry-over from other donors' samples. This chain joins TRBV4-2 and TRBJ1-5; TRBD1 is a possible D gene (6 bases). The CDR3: CASSLYRDTNQPQHF. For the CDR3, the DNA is TGTGCCAGCAGCCTGTACCGGGACACAAATCAGCCCCAGCATTTT.